This is a list of T cell receptor beta chains from one sample in a study of post-analysis software for immune sequencing data. TCRdb redid the calling of the PCR reads with MiXCR, one entry per CDR3 protein. The data contain 450,000 or so distinct CDR3 sequences, roughly 46% of them singletons. The sample comprised blood. These TCRs come from a girl aged 5 to 17 with multiple sclerosis. Both conserved end residues are part of each CDR3. The order of the fields is CDR3 DNA, CDR3 protein, CDR3 length, V gene, D gene, clone size, J gene. A D gene is named only where the DNA matches it firmly. For some rows the clone size is stated as once, few or many, or as a class when expanded; others skip it.

TGCAGGGCTAGCGGGTCCACAGATACGCAGTATTTT,CRASGSTDTQYF,12,TRBV20-1,TRBD2,NA,TRBJ2-3
TGTGCCATCAGTCCCGCGGGGGGGGCACGTGGCTACACCTTC,CAISPAGGARGYTF,14,TRBV10-3,NA,NA,TRBJ1-2
TGTGCCAGCAGGCCCCGATTGACAGGGGGCTACGAGCAGTACTTC,CASRPRLTGGYEQYF,15,TRBV6-2/TRBV6-3,TRBD1,NA,TRBJ2-7
TGTGCCAGCAGGTTCGGACTAGCGGGAGGGGAGGATACGCAGTATTTT,CASRFGLAGGEDTQYF,16,TRBV2,TRBD2,once,TRBJ2-3
TGTGCCAGCAGTTTTATCACCCCAGGGGGCAACACTGAAGCTTTCTTT,CASSFITPGGNTEAFF,16,TRBV28,TRBD1,NA,TRBJ1-1
TGTGCCAGCAGCTTAGGATGCGAGCAGTACTTC,CASSLGCEQYF,11,TRBV7-2,NA,NA,TRBJ2-7
TGTGCCAGCAGCTTAGTGGGGGACAGATCCTACGAGCAGTACTTC,CASSLVGDRSYEQYF,15,TRBV7-2,TRBD1,NA,TRBJ2-7
TGTGCCAGCAGCTACGACAGGTACTCCTACGAGCAGTACTTC,CASSYDRYSYEQYF,14,TRBV9,NA,NA,TRBJ2-7
TGCAACAGACATAGCGGGTACACAGATACGCAGTATTTT,CNRHSGYTDTQYF,13,TRBV20-1,TRBD2,few,TRBJ2-3
TGCAGTGCTGATTACAGGGCTCCGGGAGGCTACACCTTC,CSADYRAPGGYTF,13,TRBV20-1,NA,NA,TRBJ1-2
TGTGCCAGCAGTCGGTCAGGGTTGGATGAAAAACTGTTTTTT,CASSRSGLDEKLFF,14,TRBV12-3/TRBV12-4,NA,once,TRBJ1-4
TGTGCCAGCAGTGCGGGACAAGATTTCTACGAGCAGTACTTC,CASSAGQDFYEQYF,14,TRBV6-2/TRBV6-3,NA,many,TRBJ2-7
TGTGCCGGGGGAACCCAAGAGACCCAGTACTTC,CAGGTQETQYF,11,TRBV7-9,NA,few,TRBJ2-5
TGTGCCAGCGCAGGGGTCGGAACAGGGTCCTACAATGAGCAGTTCTTC,CASAGVGTGSYNEQFF,16,TRBV28,NA,few,TRBJ2-1
TGTGCCAGCAGTAGCCCCCCTAGGAATGAGCAGTTCTTC,CASSSPPRNEQFF,13,TRBV27,NA,NA,TRBJ2-1
TGTGCCAGCACCTATACGGGGCAGACCTACAATGAGCAGTTCTTC,CASTYTGQTYNEQFF,15,TRBV27,NA,NA,TRBJ2-1
TGTGCCACCAGCAGAGATGGGACTTATTCCTACGAGCAGTTCTTC,CATSRDGTYSYEQFF,15,TRBV15,NA,NA,TRBJ2-1
TGTGCCAGCAGCTTAACGAGGAGGTCCCAGGACAATGAGCAGTTCTTC,CASSLTRRSQDNEQFF,16,TRBV7-3,NA,few,TRBJ2-1
TGCGCCAGCAGCTTGGACCCAGGGCGGGAGACCCAGTACTTC,CASSLDPGRETQYF,14,TRBV5-1,NA,NA,TRBJ2-5
TGTGCCAGCTCACCCCTTTCTCCGGACCCGGGGGAGTTGGGCCCCCAAGAGACCCAGTACTTC,CASSPLSPDPGELGPQETQYF,21,TRBV18,NA,NA,TRBJ2-5
TGTGCCATCAGTGGGCGCAGGGCTAGCGGGAGTCCAGCCTACGAGCAGTACTTC,CAISGRRASGSPAYEQYF,18,TRBV10-3,TRBD2,NA,TRBJ2-7
TGCGCCAGCAGCCAAGGAGGCAGGGAGGAAGGCTACACCTTC,CASSQGGREEGYTF,14,TRBV4-1,NA,NA,TRBJ1-2
TGCAGTGCTAGAGGCCCACTAGCGGGAGGGTCCTACAATGAGCAGTTCTTC,CSARGPLAGGSYNEQFF,17,TRBV20-1,TRBD2,few,TRBJ2-1